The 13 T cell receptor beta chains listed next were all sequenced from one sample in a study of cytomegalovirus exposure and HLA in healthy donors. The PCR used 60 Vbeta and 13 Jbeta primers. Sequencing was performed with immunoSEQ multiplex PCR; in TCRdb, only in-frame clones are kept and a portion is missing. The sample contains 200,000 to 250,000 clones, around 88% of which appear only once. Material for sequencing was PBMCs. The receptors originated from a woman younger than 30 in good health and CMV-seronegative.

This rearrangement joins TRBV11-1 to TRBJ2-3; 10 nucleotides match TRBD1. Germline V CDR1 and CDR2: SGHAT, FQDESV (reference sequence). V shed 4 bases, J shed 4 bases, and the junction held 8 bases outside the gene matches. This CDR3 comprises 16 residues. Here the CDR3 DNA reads TGTGCCAGCAGCTCCCAGACAGGGGGCCCCCCAGATACGCAGTATTTT. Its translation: CASSSQTGGPPDTQYF.

CDR3 region: CASSEGDTGELFF. CDR3 coding DNA: TGTGCCAGCAGTGAAGGGGACACCGGGGAGCTGTTTTTT. This chain uses TRBV6-4 with TRBJ2-2; tentatively, D is TRBD1 (5 bases). Trimming removed 3 bases at V and 3 bases at J, with 5 bases between. Germline V lookup: CDR1 MRHNA, CDR2 SNTAGT. The CDR3 length is 13 residues.

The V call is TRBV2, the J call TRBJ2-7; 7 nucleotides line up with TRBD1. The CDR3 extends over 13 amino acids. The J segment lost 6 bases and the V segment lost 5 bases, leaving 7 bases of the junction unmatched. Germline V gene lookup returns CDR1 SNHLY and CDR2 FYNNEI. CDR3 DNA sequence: TGTGCCAGCAGTCCCGGACAGGTGAGCGAGCAGTACTTC. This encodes CASSPGQVSEQYF.

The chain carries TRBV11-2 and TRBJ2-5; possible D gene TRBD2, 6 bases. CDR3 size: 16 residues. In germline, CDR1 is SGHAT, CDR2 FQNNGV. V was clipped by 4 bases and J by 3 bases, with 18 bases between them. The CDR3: CASSSGDLPKKETQYF. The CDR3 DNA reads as TGTGCCAGCAGCTCTGGGGACTTACCCAAAAAAGAGACCCAGTACTTC.

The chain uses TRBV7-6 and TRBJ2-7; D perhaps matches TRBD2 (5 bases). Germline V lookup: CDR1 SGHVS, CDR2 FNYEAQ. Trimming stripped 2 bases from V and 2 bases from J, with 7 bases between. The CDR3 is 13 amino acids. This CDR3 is CASSLNGAYEQYF. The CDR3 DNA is TGTGCCAGCAGCTTAAACGGGGCCTACGAGCAGTACTTC.

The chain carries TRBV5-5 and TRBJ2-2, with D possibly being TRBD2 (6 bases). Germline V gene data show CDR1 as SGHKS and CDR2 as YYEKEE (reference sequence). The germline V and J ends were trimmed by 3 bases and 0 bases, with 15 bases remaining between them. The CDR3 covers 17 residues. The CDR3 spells CASSWPRGGPNTGELFF. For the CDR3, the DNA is TGTGCCAGCAGCTGGCCCCGGGGAGGTCCGAACACCGGGGAGCTGTTTTTT.

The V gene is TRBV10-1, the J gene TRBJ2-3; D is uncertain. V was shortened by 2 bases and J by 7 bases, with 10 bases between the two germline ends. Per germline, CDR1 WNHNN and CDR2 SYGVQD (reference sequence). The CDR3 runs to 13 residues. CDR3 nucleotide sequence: TGCGCCAGCAGTGAGCCTAGTACAAATACGCAGTATTTT. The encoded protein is CASSEPSTNTQYF.

The CDR3 here is CASSTATGGGNSPLHF. In DNA, the CDR3 is TGTGCCAGCAGCACAGCCACAGGGGGCGGTAATTCACCCCTCCACTTT. The rearrangement uses TRBV27 and TRBJ1-6, with 9 bases that match TRBD1. The CDR3 consists of 16 residues. The germline gives CDR1 MNHEY, CDR2 SMNVEV (reference sequence). Trimming removed 6 bases from V and 6 bases from J; junction bases left unmatched: 9.

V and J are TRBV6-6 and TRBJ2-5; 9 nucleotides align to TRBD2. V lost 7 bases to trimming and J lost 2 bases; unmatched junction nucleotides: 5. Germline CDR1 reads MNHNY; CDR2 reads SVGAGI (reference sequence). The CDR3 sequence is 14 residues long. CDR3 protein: CASTLRGGQETQYF. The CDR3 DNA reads TGTGCCAGCACCTTGCGGGGGGGGCAAGAGACCCAGTACTTC.

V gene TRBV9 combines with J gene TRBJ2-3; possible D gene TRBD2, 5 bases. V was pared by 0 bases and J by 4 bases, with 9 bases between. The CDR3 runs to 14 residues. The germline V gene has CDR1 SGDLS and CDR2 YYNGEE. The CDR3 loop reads CASSVAGNADTQYF. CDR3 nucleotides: TGTGCCAGCAGCGTAGCGGGGAATGCAGATACGCAGTATTTT.

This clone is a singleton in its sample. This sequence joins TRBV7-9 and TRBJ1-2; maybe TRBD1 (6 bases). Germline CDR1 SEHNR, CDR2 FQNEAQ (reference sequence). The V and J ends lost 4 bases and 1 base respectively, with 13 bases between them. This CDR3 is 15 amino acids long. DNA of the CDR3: TGTGCCAGCAGCTATCGGACAGACCATAACTATGGCTACACCTTC. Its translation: CASSYRTDHNYGYTF.

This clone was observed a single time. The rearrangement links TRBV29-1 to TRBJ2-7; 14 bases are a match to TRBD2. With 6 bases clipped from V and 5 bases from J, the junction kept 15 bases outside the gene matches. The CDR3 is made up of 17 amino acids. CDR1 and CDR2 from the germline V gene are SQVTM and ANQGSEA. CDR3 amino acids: CSVGLLGTSGRRNEQYF. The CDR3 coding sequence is TGCAGCGTGGGCCTGCTCGGGACTAGCGGGAGAAGGAACGAGCAGTACTTC.

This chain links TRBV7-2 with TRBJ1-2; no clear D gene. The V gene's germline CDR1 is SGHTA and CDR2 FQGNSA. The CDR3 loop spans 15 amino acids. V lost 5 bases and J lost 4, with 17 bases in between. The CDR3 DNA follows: TGTGCCAGCAGCCACCCGATGGCAGGCAGCTATGGCTACACCTTC. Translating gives CASSHPMAGSYGYTF.